This T cell receptor (beta chain) was recorded in a study of OX40 agonist ivuxolimab in advanced cancers. Study at large: Each patient was given ivuxolimab into a vein every 2 weeks, at 0.01 to 10 mg/kg. Patients were 82.7% male with ages about 23 to 90, mean 60.

The study's findings and limits: Normalized T-cell clonal expansion was also low in some nonresponders.

To note about this clone: Its target is unknown.

The assay was immunoSEQ multiplex PCR, and TCRdb's table has in-frame clones only and misses some. The sample carries 40,000 to 60,000 clones, 81% recorded once. The CDR3 has 18 residues. V trimming: 4 bases; J trimming: 0 bases; junction bases outside the gene matches: 7. Germline CDR1 and CDR2: SGHAT and FQNNGV. The sequence was obtained from an adult with an advanced solid tumor such as melanoma, head and neck, liver or kidney cancer. Sequencing used CD4+ or CD8+ T cells sorted from blood, obtained in a trial of the OX40 agonist ivuxolimab. The chain recombines TRBV11-2 with TRBJ2-6, with 9 bases matching TRBD1. CDR3 coding DNA: TGTGCCAGCAGCTCGGGACAGGGATCCTACTCTGGGGCCAACGTCCTGACTTTC. Amino acid sequence: CASSSGQGSYSGANVLTF.